This T cell receptor beta chain derives from a study of blood T cell repertoires in COVID-19. Across the whole study: T cells, B-cell-depleted T cells, or PBMCs provided the cDNA or gDNA that served as material.

J was trimmed by 10 bases and V by 2 bases; bases with no gene match: 9. The CDR3 has 15 residues. Germline loops: CDR1 SEHNR, CDR2 FQNEAQ (reference sequence). A single count supports this clone. Per the authors' pipeline: Amplification of reference gene primers was used by the study to estimate nucleated cell counts. Sequencing used immunoSEQ multiplex PCR; TCRdb keeps in-frame clones, though not all of them. The DNA was the basis for D and trimming; V, J and clone size are from that table. The sample holds about 150,000 clones, approximately 88% seen once. The sample comprised peripheral blood. V usage is TRBV7-9 and J usage is TRBJ2-1, with 9 nucleotides matching TRBD1. The sequence derives from a woman aged 60-75 years with acute or convalescent COVID-19. For the CDR3, the DNA is TGTGCCAGCAGCTTACCGGGACAGGGAACCCACGAGCAGTTCTTC. This sequence encodes CASSLPGQGTHEQFF.